The subject of this entry is one T cell receptor beta chain. TCRdb independently ran MiXCR on the 5' RACE reads; one entry per CDR3 protein. The sample includes 600,000 to 800,000 distinct CDR3 sequences, 21% of them seen just once. The source of the sample is a study of identical twins. The same sample was also used in a study of T cells expressing NK-cell markers.

The receptor's source is a woman under 30 in good health. The sequenced sample consisted of PBMCs.

The CDR3 reads CATGGPNQPQHF. The CDR3 DNA sequence: TGTGCGACCGGGGGGCCCAATCAGCCCCAGCATTTT. The V and J genes are TRBV7-2 and TRBJ1-5, with D possibly matching TRBD1 (6 bases). The CDR3 length is 12 residues. The germline V gene encodes CDR1 SGHTA and CDR2 FQGNSA.